This record covers a single T cell receptor (beta chain). The primer mix had 60 Vbeta and 13 Jbeta primers. TCRdb's table, derived via immunoSEQ multiplex PCR, lists solely in-frame clones and lacks some. The table for this sample gives about 140,000 clones. The data were taken from a study of cytomegalovirus exposure and HLA in healthy donors. CDR3 length: 16 residues. Germline loops: CDR1 SGHVS, CDR2 FNYEAQ. V lost 5 bases and J lost 4; bases outside the gene matches: 13. Sequences were obtained from PBMCs. The chain uses TRBV7-6 and TRBJ1-1; TRBD1 agrees at 7 bases. The TCR comes from a woman under 30 in good health and CMV-seronegative. In DNA, the CDR3 is TGTGCCAGCAGCACTTACCCCCGGGACAGAGGCACTGAAGCTTTCTTT. This gives the protein CASSTYPRDRGTEAFF.